This paragraph covers one T cell receptor beta chain sequence. This sample is drawn from a study of control samples from healthy donors and cancer patients. Libraries were prepared by immunoSEQ multiplex PCR; TCRdb keeps only in-frame clonotypes and omits some of them. The data hold about 130,000 clones, with around nine tenths observed a single time. The CDR3 is made up of 11 amino acids. V was clipped by 3 bases and J by 6 bases, with 5 bases between them. Sequenced sample: blood. This sequence was found in a man aged 18 to 35 in good health. The chain employs TRBV12-3 or TRBV12-4 and TRBJ1-1; D is unclear. The CDR3 sequence is CASSLNAEAFF. As DNA, the CDR3 is TGTGCCAGCAGTTTGAATGCTGAAGCTTTCTTT.